The sequence of this T cell receptor beta chain was determined in a study of cytomegalovirus exposure and HLA in healthy donors. In germline, CDR1 is MGHRA, CDR2 YSYEKL. The CDR3 has 14 residues. V was shortened by 0 bases and J by 5 bases, with 10 bases between the two germline ends. The PCR ran on 60 Vbeta and 13 Jbeta primers. This table comes from immunoSEQ multiplex PCR, and its TCRdb copy is limited to in-frame clones, with some not included. The data hold fewer than 200,000 clones, with roughly 71% observed a single time. The sequence derives from a male donor in good health and CMV-seropositive. The chain is built from TRBV4-1 and TRBJ2-5; D may be TRBD1 (5 bases). Input material: PBMCs. For the CDR3, the DNA is TGCGCCAGCAGCCAAGAATCCAGGGTGGAGACCCAGTACTTC. Residues: CASSQESRVETQYF.